Here is one T cell receptor beta chain with its context. The antigen is not known. The data were taken from a study of T-cell reconstitution after alpha-beta-depleted transplantation in children. Study-wide results and limits: The study reportedly traced alpha-beta T cells about two months after transplant to several hundred expanded graft clones. At the one-year point after transplant, T-cell counts and TCRbeta diversity were found to come mostly from T cells that had been newly produced. Recipient T cells and thymic progenitors that survived gave rise to the high TCRbeta diversity observed at day 60 in some patients.

The CDR3 runs to 13 residues. The germline V gene has CDR1 DFQATT and CDR2 SNEGSKA (reference sequence). V lost 6 bases and J 4 bases, leaving 15 bases between the germline ends. During its preparation, the TCRbeta library received unique molecular identifiers. TCRdb used MiXCR to reprocess the PCR reads, holding one entry per CDR3 protein. The profile shows under 450,000 distinct CDR3 sequences, roughly 17% of them singletons. V and J are TRBV20-1 and TRBJ2-5; tentative D call: TRBD1 (6 bases). The TCR was taken from a boy under three years old who had a stem cell transplant for Wiskott-Aldrich syndrome, so the T cells may come from the graft donor. Sequencing used PBMCs, mostly from graft donor cells, obtained 360 days after TCRalphabeta/CD19-depleted stem cell transplant. The CDR3 loop is CSADGQNRETQYF. The DNA for the CDR3 is TGCAGTGCCGACGGACAGAATCGAGAGACCCAGTACTTC.